This T cell receptor beta chain emerged from a study of T cells after yellow fever vaccination. Study-level points and caveats: Abundant clonotypes from the bulk population could get into FACS-sorted repertoires as contaminants.

This clonotype was detected many times. Its cognate antigen is unknown. This CDR3 contains 16 residues. After removal of 9 bases from V and 0 bases from J, the junction contained 10 bases not matched to a gene. As TCR cDNA was made by 5'RACE template switching, a universal primer site and UMIs were added. One entry per CDR3 protein results from TCRdb running MiXCR on the 5' RACE reads. The profile shows more than 250,000 distinct CDR3 sequences, roughly 6.8% of them singletons. Sequencing was performed on PBMCs, taken about 49 days after the first yellow fever vaccination. The receptor was derived from a young man who received the YFV17D yellow fever vaccine. J is TRBJ2-2 and V is TRBV12-3 or TRBV12-4, with 7 bases aligning to TRBD1. The CDR3 DNA reads TGTGCCAGGGCTCCACGGACAGGAGCGAACACCGGGGAGCTGTTTTTT. It yields the protein CARAPRTGANTGELFF.